Here is one TCR beta chain with its context. Its cognate antigen has yet to be identified. The sample holds no much larger clone one base away, and base qualities are not on file. Patients with autoimmune disease history or receiving systemic immunosuppression were excluded from the trial. Peripheral blood for TCR sequencing was collected from all dose cohorts at baseline, on cycle 4 day 1, and on cycle 7 day 1. The samples were drawn from a first-in-human, open-label, multicenter phase I dose-escalation trial of ivuxolimab. Adults with locally advanced or metastatic head and neck squamous cell, hepatocellular, melanoma or renal cell carcinoma were enrolled in the trial. Before TCR sequencing, CD4+ T cells and CD8+ T cells from peripheral blood were sorted into separate populations. Reading from cysteine to phenylalanine, the CDR3 counts 14 amino acids. The sequence is cut down to CDR3 DNA, 42 bases in frame from base 1. According to the germline V gene, CDR1 reads SGHAT and CDR2 reads FQNNGV. The V end loses 7 bases and the J end loses 2 bases, and a stretch of 12 bases separates them.

The data belong to a study of OX40 agonist ivuxolimab in advanced cancers. The study in broad terms: The costimulatory receptor OX40 (CD134) was targeted by ivuxolimab, a fully human IgG2 agonistic monoclonal antibody. Intravenous ivuxolimab was administered to patients every 2 weeks at six dose levels: 0.01, 0.1, 0.3, 1.5, 3 and 10 mg/kg. In the dose-escalation cohort, around four fifths of patients were male, and the mean age was around 60 years, with a range of about 23 to 90. Of the 52 patients in dose escalation, about 20 had hepatocellular carcinoma, around 15 had melanoma, 9 had renal cell carcinoma and 9 had head and neck cancer. The monotherapy dose-escalation portion (N ≈ 52 patients) of the phase I ivuxolimab trial is reported in the paper. Patients were allowed to have had prior anti-PD-1, anti-PD-L1 or anti-CTLA-4 therapy, and around 43% of the dose-escalation patients had been treated with checkpoint inhibitors. The purpose of peripheral TCRbeta sequencing was to test whether ivuxolimab changed TCR sequence diversity and led to clonal T-cell expansion. Partial responses occurred in three dose-escalation patients: two with cutaneous melanoma and one with hepatocellular carcinoma.

For sequencing of the TCRbeta CDR3 region, genomic DNA was extracted from the sorted cells. The immunoSEQ Assay was used to sequence the TCRbeta CDR3 regions. TCRdb took this table from immuneACCESS and kept in-frame rearrangements with V and J called. Such tables lack part of the clones; where checked against another copy, unresolved V genes explain under half of the gap, and the rest is unexplained. The sample yields 77,000 or so clones; about 92% were counted once. Of the sample, about 0.35% falls within the top ten clones. On the study overall, not on this receptor specifically: Clonal expansion of both CD4+ and CD8+ blood T cells was observed from baseline to week 6 at doses 0.1 to 3.0 mg/kg. After ivuxolimab, more expanded clones were found on average in CD8+ T cells than in CD4+ T cells. In the 0.1-3.0 mg/kg groups, partial responders had among the lowest normalized peripheral clonal expansion, particularly in CD8+ T cells. The antigen specificity of the peripheral T cells that underwent clonal expansion was not determined. Low levels of normalized T-cell clonal expansion were also seen in some patients who did not respond.

Sequencing was performed on CD4+ or CD8+ T cells sorted from blood, taken in a trial of the OX40 agonist ivuxolimab. This receptor chain uses TRBV11-2 and TRBJ2-1; no D gene call is confident. This clonotype was obtained from an adult with an advanced solid tumor such as melanoma, head and neck, liver or kidney cancer. The CDR3 region: CASTNAVTYNEQFF. The nucleotides are TGTGCCAGCACAAACGCGGTAACCTACAATGAGCAGTTCTTC.